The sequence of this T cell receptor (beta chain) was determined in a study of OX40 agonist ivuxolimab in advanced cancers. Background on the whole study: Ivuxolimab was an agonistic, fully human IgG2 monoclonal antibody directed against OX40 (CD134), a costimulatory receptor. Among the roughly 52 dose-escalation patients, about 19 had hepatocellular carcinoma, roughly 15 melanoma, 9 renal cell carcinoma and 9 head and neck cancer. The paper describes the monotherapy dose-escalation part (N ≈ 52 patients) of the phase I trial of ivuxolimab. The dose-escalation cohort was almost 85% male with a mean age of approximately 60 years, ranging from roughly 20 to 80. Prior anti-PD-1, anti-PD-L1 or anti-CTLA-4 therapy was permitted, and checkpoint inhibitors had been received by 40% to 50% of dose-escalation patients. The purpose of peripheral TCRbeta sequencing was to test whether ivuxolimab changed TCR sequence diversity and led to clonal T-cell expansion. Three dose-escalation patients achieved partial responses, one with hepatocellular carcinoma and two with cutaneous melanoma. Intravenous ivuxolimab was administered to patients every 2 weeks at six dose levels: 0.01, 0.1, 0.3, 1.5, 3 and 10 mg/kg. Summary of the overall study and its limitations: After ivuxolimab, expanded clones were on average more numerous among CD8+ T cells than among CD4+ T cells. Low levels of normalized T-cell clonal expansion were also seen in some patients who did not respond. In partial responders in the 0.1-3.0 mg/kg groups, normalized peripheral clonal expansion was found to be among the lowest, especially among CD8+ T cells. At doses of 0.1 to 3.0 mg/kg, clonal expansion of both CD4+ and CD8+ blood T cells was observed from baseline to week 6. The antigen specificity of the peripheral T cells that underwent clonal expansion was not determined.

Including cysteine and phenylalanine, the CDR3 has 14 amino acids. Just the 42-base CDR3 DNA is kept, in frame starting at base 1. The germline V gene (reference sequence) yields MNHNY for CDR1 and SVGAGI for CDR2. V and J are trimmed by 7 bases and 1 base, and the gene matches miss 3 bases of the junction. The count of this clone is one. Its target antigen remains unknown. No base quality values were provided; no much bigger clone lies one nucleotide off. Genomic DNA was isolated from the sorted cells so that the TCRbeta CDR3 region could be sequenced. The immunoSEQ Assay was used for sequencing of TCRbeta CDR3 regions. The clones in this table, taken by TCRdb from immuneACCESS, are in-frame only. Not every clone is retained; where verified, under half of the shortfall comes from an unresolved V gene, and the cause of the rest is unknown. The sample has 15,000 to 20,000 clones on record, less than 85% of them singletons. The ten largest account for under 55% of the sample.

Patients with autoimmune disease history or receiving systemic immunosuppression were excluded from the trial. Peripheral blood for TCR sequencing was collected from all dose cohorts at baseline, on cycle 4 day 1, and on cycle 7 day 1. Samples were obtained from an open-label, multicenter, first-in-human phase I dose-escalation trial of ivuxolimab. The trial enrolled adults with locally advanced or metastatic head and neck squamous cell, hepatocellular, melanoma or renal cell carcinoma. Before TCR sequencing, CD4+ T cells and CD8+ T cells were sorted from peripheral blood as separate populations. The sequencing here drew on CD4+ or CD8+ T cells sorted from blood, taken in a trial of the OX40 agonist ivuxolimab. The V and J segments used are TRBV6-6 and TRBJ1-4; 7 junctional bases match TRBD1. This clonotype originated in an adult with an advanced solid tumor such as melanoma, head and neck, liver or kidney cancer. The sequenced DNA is TGTGCCAGCACAAGGGACAGAACTAATGAAAAACTGTTTTTT. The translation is CASTRDRTNEKLFF.